This T cell receptor (beta chain) was observed in a study of blood T cell repertoires in COVID-19. Original data processing: The assay estimated nucleated cells by amplifying reference gene primers. Sequencing was performed with immunoSEQ multiplex PCR; in TCRdb, only in-frame clones are kept and a portion is missing. The V and J calls and clone size were taken over from that table, and D and trimming were inferred from the DNA. The table shows hundreds of thousands of clones, with roughly 86% occurring only once. Germline values: CDR1 MDHEN, CDR2 SYDVKM. The CDR3 contains 14 residues. Trimming took 4 bases from V and 0 from J; bases not matched to a gene: 0.

This TCR derives from a woman in her 30s with COVID-19, enrolled during active disease. Material: peripheral blood. V and J are TRBV28 and TRBJ2-7, with 10 bases that match TRBD1. Here the CDR3 reads CASSWTGGSYEQYF. In DNA form, the CDR3 reads TGTGCCAGCAGTTGGACAGGGGGCTCCTACGAGCAGTACTTC.